The clone carrying this T cell receptor (beta chain) showed up just a few times. Antigen specificity is unknown. CDR3 size: 15 residues. The V end lost 1 base, the J end lost 0 bases, and 8 bases lay between the germline ends. The germline CDR1 and CDR2 sequences are SEHNR and FQNEAQ (reference sequence). Sorted populations all had greater than 98% purity. Expressed TCRB transcripts got sequenced, as all isolated RNA was reverse transcribed. TCRdb keeps only in-frame clones here, not all; method: immunoSEQ multiplex PCR. The table records 100,000 to 150,000 clones, around a sixth of them present only once. This sample was included in a study of beta chain features in type 1 diabetes. General study findings and limits: Type 1 diabetes patients had VDJ junctions that carried fewer insertions and more deletions. Within the patient group, naive, central memory and Treg TCRB repertoires appeared more similar to each other than within healthy donors. Patients with Type 1 diabetes showed moderately but significantly shorter TCRB CDR3s in all four CD4+ subsets.

The sequence derives from a young man with type 1 diabetes. The V call is TRBV7-9, the J call TRBJ2-3; unclear D gene. Sample: central memory CD4+ T cells from blood. The CDR3 coding sequence is TGTGCCAGCAGCTTAGGATCCGTTAGCACAGATACGCAGTATTTT. It is translated as CASSLGSVSTDTQYF.